The sequence of this T cell receptor beta chain was determined in a study of blood T cell repertoires in COVID-19. Study-wide context: PBMCs, B-cell-depleted T cells, or T cells were the source of the cDNA or gDNA that made up the material.

Libraries were prepared by immunoSEQ multiplex PCR; TCRdb keeps only in-frame clonotypes and omits some of them. The data contain fewer than 75,000 clones, 70% to 90% of them singletons. CDR3 size: 11 residues. V was trimmed by 2 bases and J by 7 bases, leaving 5 bases between them. In germline, CDR1 is DFQATT, CDR2 SNEGSKA (reference sequence). The sample consisted of peripheral blood. The V gene is TRBV20-1, the J gene TRBJ1-4; D uncertain. This TCR derives from a man in his sixties or seventies with acute or convalescent COVID-19. The CDR3 region has the DNA TGCAGTGCTAGATTCGTTGAAAAACTGTTTTTT. Translated: CSARFVEKLFF.